The 20 T cell receptor beta chains below come from one sample, sequenced in a study of blood T cell repertoires in COVID-19. TCRdb's copy holds only in-frame clones and misses some; the assay was immunoSEQ multiplex PCR. The data contain a few hundred thousand clones, roughly nine tenths of them singletons. The sequencing input was PBMCs or T cells enriched from blood (not recorded which). The receptors come from a woman aged 60-75 years who had recovered from COVID-19.

The V and J genes are TRBV2 and TRBJ2-2, with TRBD2 matching over 7 bases. J gave up 5 bases and V 6 bases, and 6 bases lay outside the gene matches. CDR1 SNHLY and CDR2 FYNNEI come from the germline V gene. This CDR3 comprises 14 residues. The CDR3: CASRALASTGELFF. The CDR3, as DNA: TGTGCCAGCAGAGCACTAGCGTCTACCGGGGAGCTGTTTTTT.

V gene TRBV5-1 combines with J gene TRBJ1-2, with a possible D match to TRBD1 (6 bases). Trimming left V 1 base short and J 8 bases short, with 9 bases between. Germline CDR1 reads SGHRS; CDR2 reads YFSETQ. The CDR3 sequence is 12 residues long. This CDR3 reads CASSLQGKGYTF. CDR3 bases: TGCGCCAGCAGCTTGCAGGGGAAAGGCTACACCTTC.

This clone was observed a handful of times. V is TRBV6-1 and J is TRBJ1-3, with a weak D call TRBD1 (6 bases). V dropped 6 bases and J dropped 0 bases, with 21 bases sitting between them. There are 18 residues in the CDR3. The germline V gene has CDR1 MNHNS and CDR2 SASEGT. The CDR3 spells CASREQGPTFHSGNTIYF. The CDR3 bases are TGTGCCAGCAGGGAACAGGGTCCTACGTTCCACTCTGGAAACACCATATATTTT.

The chain couples TRBV4-1 to TRBJ1-2; 10 bases fit TRBD1. CDR3 length: 16 residues. Germline V gene lookup returns CDR1 MGHRA and CDR2 YSYEKL. After removal of 1 base from V and 3 bases from J, the junction contained 5 bases not matched to a gene. CDR3 residues: CASSQAQGTGDYGYTF. CDR3 bases: TGCGCCAGCAGCCAAGCCCAGGGGACAGGGGACTATGGCTACACCTTC.

The genes are TRBV2 and TRBJ2-3; 14 bases are a match to TRBD2. Trimming took 6 bases from V and 5 from J; bases not matched to a gene: 7. Germline loops: CDR1 SNHLY, CDR2 FYNNEI. The CDR3 is made up of 16 amino acids. CDR3 region: CASSTRLAGGLDTQYF. The CDR3 DNA is TGTGCCAGCAGCACCAGACTAGCGGGGGGGTTAGATACGCAGTATTTT.

The chain links TRBV18 to TRBJ2-4, with no clear D. Germline loops: CDR1 KGHSH, CDR2 LQKENI. Trimming took off 4 bases at V and 1 base at J, with 5 bases between the two ends. This CDR3 comprises 13 residues. CDR3 protein: CASSLEAKNIQYF. The DNA for the CDR3 is TGTGCCAGCTCACTGGAGGCCAAAAACATTCAGTACTTC.

The chain couples TRBV7-8 to TRBJ1-3; the D gene is possibly TRBD1 (5 bases). CDR3 length: 16 amino acids. V lost 4 bases and J 0 bases, leaving 13 bases between the germline ends. Germline V gene lookup returns CDR1 SGHVS and CDR2 FQNEAQ. The DNA of the CDR3 is TGTGCCAGCAGCTGGGGCACGTCTCGCTCTGGAAACACCATATATTTT. It codes for CASSWGTSRSGNTIYF.

The V and J genes are TRBV2 and TRBJ2-2; possibly TRBD1 for D (6 bases). Germline CDR1 SNHLY, CDR2 FYNNEI. The CDR3 is 16 amino acids. Trimming left V 2 bases short and J 3 bases short, with 13 bases between. As DNA, the CDR3 is TGTGCCAGCAGTGAATCACAGGGACGGCACACCGGGGAGCTGTTTTTT. It translates to CASSESQGRHTGELFF. Full variable domain (outside the CDR3, taken from reference TRBV2 and TRBJ2-2): EPEVTQTPSHQVTQMGQEVILRCVPISNHLYFYWYRQILGQKVEFLVSFYNNEISEKSEIFDDQFSVERPDGSNFTLKIRSTKLEDSAMYFCASSESQGRHTGELFFGEGSRLTVL.

The V and J genes are TRBV7-6 and TRBJ1-2; TRBD1 matches at 9 bases. The V gene end was trimmed by 5 bases and the J gene end by 8 bases; junction bases not matched to a gene: 6. The CDR3 covers 13 residues. The germline CDR1 and CDR2 sequences are SGHVS and FNYEAQ. The chain's CDR3 is CASSPGQGYGYTF. The CDR3 region has the DNA TGTGCCAGCAGCCCGGGACAGGGTTACGGCTACACCTTC.

V gene TRBV6-5 combines with J gene TRBJ2-3; 10 nucleotides match TRBD2. Germline V gene lookup returns CDR1 MNHEY and CDR2 SVGAGI. The CDR3 runs to 15 residues. Trimming removed 4 bases from V and 2 bases from J; junction bases left unmatched: 3. Here the CDR3 reads CASSWGTSATDTQYF. The CDR3, as DNA: TGTGCCAGCAGTTGGGGGACTAGCGCCACAGATACGCAGTATTTT.

This chain links TRBV6-4 with TRBJ2-1, with D maybe TRBD2 (5 bases). Germline V lookup: CDR1 MRHNA, CDR2 SNTAGT. V was shortened by 3 bases and J by 4 bases, with 10 bases between the two germline ends. This CDR3 is built from 14 residues. CDR3 DNA sequence: TGTGCCAGCAGTGAATCCGGACTTTACAATGAGCAGTTCTTC. Its protein product is CASSESGLYNEQFF.

J is TRBJ1-1 and V is TRBV28; no clear D. Germline values: CDR1 MDHEN, CDR2 SYDVKM. The V end lost 5 bases, the J end lost 6 bases, and 19 bases lay between the germline ends. This CDR3 is 15 amino acids long. The CDR3, as DNA: TGTGCCAGCAGTCTACGACGCGGAGGGCCTCCTGAAGCTTTCTTT. Translating it yields CASSLRRGGPPEAFF.

The chain combines TRBV21-1 with TRBJ1-5; the table calls TRBD1, which could not be checked here. TRBV21-1 is marked as a pseudogene. This CDR3 region has 16 residues. CDR3 in amino acids: CASSPPPGHNNQPQHF. The CDR3 nucleotides read TGTGCCAGCAGCCCCCCCCCGGGACATAACAATCAGCCCCAGCATTTT.

V usage is TRBV28 and J usage is TRBJ2-5; TRBD1 is a possible D gene (6 bases). This CDR3 region has 16 residues. Germline V gives CDR1 MDHEN, CDR2 SYDVKM. Trimming cost V 2 bases and J 0 bases, with 13 bases left between them. CDR3 nucleotide sequence: TGTGCCAGCAGTTTAGTAACAGGGTCGTACCAAGAGACCCAGTACTTC. This gives the protein CASSLVTGSYQETQYF.

The CDR3 sequence: CASSQEKRGLAGGHRELFF. The CDR3 DNA reads TGTGCCAGCAGCCAAGAAAAAAGGGGACTAGCGGGGGGGCACCGGGAGCTGTTTTTT. The chain joins TRBV3-1 (or the pseudogene TRBV3-2) to TRBJ2-2; 16 bases line up with TRBD2. Trimming removed 0 bases from V and 9 bases from J; junction bases left unmatched: 10. The CDR3 consists of 19 residues. Germline V gives CDR1 LGHDT, CDR2 YNNKEL (reference sequence).

This clone was detected a few times. The chain carries TRBV5-1 and TRBJ1-3; D is undetermined. The CDR3 spans 15 residues. Trimming left V 5 bases short and J 0 bases short, with 12 bases between. Germline CDR1 SGHRS, CDR2 YFSETQ. The CDR3 DNA sequence: TGCGCCAGCAGTGCCAGCGCTAACTCTGGAAACACCATATATTTT. Translated: CASSASANSGNTIYF.

This clone was detected a few times. The gene calls are TRBV5-1 and TRBJ2-2; TRBD1 is a possible D gene (5 bases). Per the germline V gene, CDR1 is SGHRS and CDR2 is YFSETQ. CDR3 length: 14 residues. Trimming pared 5 bases from V and 1 base from J, leaving 9 bases between. The CDR3 DNA sequence: TGCGCCAGCAGGAAACAGGTGAACACCGGGGAGCTGTTTTTT. Protein sequence: CASRKQVNTGELFF.

The J gene is TRBJ2-3, the V gene TRBV3-1 (or the pseudogene TRBV3-2); the D gene is possibly TRBD2 (6 bases). The CDR3 spans 14 residues. Germline CDR1 and CDR2: LGHDT and YNNKEL (reference sequence). Trimming pared 3 bases from V and 1 base from J, leaving 8 bases between. CDR3 sequence reads: CASSHTGGTDTQYF. CDR3 coding DNA: TGTGCCAGCAGCCACACGGGGGGCACAGATACGCAGTATTTT.

The chain is built from TRBV7-2 and TRBJ2-7; the match to TRBD2 covers 7 bases. V lost 4 bases, J lost 6 bases, and 15 bases stayed unmatched. Germline V lookup: CDR1 SGHTA, CDR2 FQGNSA. The CDR3 runs to 16 residues. CDR3 region: CASSSRLAVGPSEQYF. For the CDR3, the DNA is TGTGCCAGCAGCTCCCGACTAGCTGTTGGGCCCTCCGAGCAGTACTTC.

V and J are TRBV6-5 and TRBJ1-4, with a weak D call TRBD1 (5 bases). The CDR3 sequence is 13 residues long. Germline CDR1 and CDR2: MNHEY and SVGAGI. Trimming cost V 10 bases and J 4 bases, with 13 bases left between them. The CDR3 nucleotides are TGTGCCACCTTTGGGAGGGGTAATGAAAAACTGTTTTTT. Its protein is CATFGRGNEKLFF.